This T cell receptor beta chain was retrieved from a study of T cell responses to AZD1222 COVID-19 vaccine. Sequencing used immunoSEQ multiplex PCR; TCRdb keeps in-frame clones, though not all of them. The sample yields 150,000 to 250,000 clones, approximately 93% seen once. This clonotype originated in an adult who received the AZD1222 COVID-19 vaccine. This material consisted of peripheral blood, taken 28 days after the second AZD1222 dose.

The CDR3 DNA follows: TGCGCCAGCAGCTTGGTTGGGGGGACCACTGAAGCTTTCTTT. It yields the protein CASSLVGGTTEAFF. This chain links TRBV5-1 with TRBJ1-1; perhaps TRBD1 as D (5 bases). From germline, CDR1 is SGHRS and CDR2 YFSETQ. CDR3 size: 14 residues. Trimming stripped 0 bases from V and 4 bases from J, with 10 bases between.